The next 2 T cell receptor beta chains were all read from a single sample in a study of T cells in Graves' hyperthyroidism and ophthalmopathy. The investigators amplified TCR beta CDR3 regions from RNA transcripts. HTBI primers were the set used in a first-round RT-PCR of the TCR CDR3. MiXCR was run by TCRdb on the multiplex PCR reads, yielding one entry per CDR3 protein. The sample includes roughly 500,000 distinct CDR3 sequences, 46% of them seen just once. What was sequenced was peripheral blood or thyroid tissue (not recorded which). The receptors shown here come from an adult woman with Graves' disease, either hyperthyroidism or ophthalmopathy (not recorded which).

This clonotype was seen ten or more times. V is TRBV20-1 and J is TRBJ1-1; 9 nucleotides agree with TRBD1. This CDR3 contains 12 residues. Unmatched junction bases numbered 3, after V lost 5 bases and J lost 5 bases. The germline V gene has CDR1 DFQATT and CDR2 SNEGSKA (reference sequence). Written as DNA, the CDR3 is TGCAGTGCTCTGACAGGGGGGACTGAAGCTTTCTTT. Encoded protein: CSALTGGTEAFF.

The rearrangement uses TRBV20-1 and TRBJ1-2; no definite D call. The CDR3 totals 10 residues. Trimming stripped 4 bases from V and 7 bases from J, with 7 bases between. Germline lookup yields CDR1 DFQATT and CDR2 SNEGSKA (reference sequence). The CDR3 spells CSATRGGYTF. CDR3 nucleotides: TGCAGTGCTACCCGGGGTGGCTACACCTTC.